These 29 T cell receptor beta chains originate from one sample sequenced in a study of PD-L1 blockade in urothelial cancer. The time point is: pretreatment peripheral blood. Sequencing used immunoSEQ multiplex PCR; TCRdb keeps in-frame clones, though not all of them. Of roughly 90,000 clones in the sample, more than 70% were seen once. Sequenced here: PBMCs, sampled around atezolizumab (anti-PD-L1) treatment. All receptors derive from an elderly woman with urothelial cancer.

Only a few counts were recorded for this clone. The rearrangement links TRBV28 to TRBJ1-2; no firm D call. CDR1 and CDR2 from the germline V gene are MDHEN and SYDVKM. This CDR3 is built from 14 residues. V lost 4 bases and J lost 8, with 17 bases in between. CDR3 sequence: CASSYGSRSGGYTF. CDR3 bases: TGTGCCAGCAGTTATGGGAGTAGATCGGGGGGCTACACCTTC.

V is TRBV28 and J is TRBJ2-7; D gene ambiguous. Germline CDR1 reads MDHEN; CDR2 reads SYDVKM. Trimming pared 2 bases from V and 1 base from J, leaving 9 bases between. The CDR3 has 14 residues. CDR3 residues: CASSLGWRSYEQYF. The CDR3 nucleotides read TGTGCCAGCAGTTTAGGGTGGCGGTCCTACGAGCAGTACTTC. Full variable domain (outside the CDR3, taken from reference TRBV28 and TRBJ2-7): DVKVTQSSRYLVKRTGEKVFLECVQDMDHENMFWYRQDPGLGLRLIYFSYDVKMKEKGDIPEGYSVSREKKERFSLILESASTNQTSMYLCASSLGWRSYEQYFGPGTRLTVT.

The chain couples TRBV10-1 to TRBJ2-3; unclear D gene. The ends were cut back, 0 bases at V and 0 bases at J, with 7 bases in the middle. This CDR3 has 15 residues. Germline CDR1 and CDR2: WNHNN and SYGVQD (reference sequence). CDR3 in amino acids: CASSESPRSTDTQYF. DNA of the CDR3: TGCGCCAGCAGTGAGTCCCCGAGGAGCACAGATACGCAGTATTTT.

The CDR3: CASSLSGGGWENEQFF. CDR3 DNA: TGTGCCAGCAGCTTAAGCGGGGGAGGATGGGAGAATGAGCAGTTCTTC. The V gene is TRBV5-4, the J gene TRBJ2-1; 8 positions match TRBD2. Germline CDR1 is SGHNT and CDR2 is YYREEE (reference sequence). The CDR3 is 16 amino acids. V was clipped by 2 bases and J by 7 bases; unmatched bases: 11.

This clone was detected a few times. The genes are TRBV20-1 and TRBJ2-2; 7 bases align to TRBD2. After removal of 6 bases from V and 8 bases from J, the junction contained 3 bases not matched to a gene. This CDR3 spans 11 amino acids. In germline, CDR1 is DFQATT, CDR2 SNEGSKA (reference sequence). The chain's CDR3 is CSAGREGELFF. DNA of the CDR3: TGCAGTGCGGGGCGGGAGGGGGAGCTGTTTTTT.

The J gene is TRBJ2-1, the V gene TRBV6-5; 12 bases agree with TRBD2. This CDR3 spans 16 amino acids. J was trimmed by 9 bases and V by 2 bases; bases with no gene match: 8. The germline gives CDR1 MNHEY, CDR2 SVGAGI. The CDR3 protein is CASSYGVTSGRGEQFF. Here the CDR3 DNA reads TGTGCCAGCAGTTACGGGGTGACTAGCGGGAGAGGTGAGCAGTTCTTC.

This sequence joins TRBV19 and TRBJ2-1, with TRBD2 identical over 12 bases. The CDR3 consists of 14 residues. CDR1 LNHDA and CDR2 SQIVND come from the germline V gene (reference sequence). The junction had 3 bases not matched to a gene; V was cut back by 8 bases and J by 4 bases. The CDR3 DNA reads TGTGCCAGTTCTAGCGGGAGGGCTTACAATGAGCAGTTCTTC. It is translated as CASSSGRAYNEQFF. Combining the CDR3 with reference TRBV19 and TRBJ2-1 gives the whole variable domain DGGITQSPKYLFRKEGQNVTLSCEQNLNHDAMYWYRQDPGQGLRLIYYSQIVNDFQKGDIAEGYSVSREKKESFPLTVTSAQKNPTAFYLCASSSGRAYNEQFFGPGTRLTVL.

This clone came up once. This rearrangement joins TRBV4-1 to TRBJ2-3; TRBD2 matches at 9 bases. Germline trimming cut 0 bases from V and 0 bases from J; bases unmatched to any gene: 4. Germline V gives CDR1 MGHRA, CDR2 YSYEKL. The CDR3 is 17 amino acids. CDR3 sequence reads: CASSQDSSGASTDTQYF. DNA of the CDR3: TGCGCCAGCAGCCAAGATTCTAGCGGGGCTAGCACAGATACGCAGTATTTT.

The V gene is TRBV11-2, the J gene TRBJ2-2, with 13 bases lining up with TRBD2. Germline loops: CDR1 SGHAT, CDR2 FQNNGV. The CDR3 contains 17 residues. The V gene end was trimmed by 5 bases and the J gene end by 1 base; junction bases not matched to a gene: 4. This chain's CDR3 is CASSPRTSGRNTGELFF. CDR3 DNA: TGTGCCAGCAGCCCAAGGACTAGCGGGAGGAACACCGGGGAGCTGTTTTTT.

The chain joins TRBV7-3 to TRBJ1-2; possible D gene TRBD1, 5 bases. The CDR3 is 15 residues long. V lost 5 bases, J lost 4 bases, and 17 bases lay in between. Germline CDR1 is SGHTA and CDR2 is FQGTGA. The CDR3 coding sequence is TGTGCCAGCAGCCCGTCGACCTCAGGGTTCTATGGCTACACCTTC. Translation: CASSPSTSGFYGYTF. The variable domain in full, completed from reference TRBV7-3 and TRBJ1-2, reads GAGVSQTPSNKVTEKGKYVELRCDPISGHTALYWYRQSLGQGPEFLIYFQGTGAADDSGLPNDRFFAVRPEGSVSTLKIQRTERGDSAVYLCASSPSTSGFYGYTFGSGTRLTVV.

The CDR3 protein is CASSLVSGIPYEQYF. The CDR3 DNA sequence: TGTGCCAGCAGCTTGGTGTCGGGGATCCCCTACGAGCAGTACTTC. The rearrangement links TRBV5-4 to TRBJ2-7; a possible D gene is TRBD2 (5 bases). Germline lookup yields CDR1 SGHNT and CDR2 YYREEE (reference sequence). With 0 bases removed from V and 2 bases from J, the gap between germline ends came to 12 bases. CDR3 length equals 15 residues.

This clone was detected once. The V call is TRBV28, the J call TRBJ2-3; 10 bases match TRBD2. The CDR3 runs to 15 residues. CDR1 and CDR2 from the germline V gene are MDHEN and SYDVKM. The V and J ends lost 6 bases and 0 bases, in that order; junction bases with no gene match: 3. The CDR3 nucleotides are TGTGCCAGCAGGGAGACTAGCGGGAGCACAGATACGCAGTATTTT. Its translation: CASRETSGSTDTQYF.

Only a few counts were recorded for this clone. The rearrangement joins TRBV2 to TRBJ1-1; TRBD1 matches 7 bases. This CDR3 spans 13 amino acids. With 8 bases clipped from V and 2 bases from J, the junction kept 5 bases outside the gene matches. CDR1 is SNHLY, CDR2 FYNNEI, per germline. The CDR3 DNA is TGTGCCAGCGGCCGGGACAGAAACACTGAAGCTTTCTTT. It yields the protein CASGRDRNTEAFF.

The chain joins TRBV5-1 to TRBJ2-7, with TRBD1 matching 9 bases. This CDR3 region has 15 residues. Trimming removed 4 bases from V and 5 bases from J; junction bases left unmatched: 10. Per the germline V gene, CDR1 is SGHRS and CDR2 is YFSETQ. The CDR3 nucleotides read TGCGCCAGCAGCCAGGACAGGGGATTCCTCCACGAGCAGTACTTC. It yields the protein CASSQDRGFLHEQYF.

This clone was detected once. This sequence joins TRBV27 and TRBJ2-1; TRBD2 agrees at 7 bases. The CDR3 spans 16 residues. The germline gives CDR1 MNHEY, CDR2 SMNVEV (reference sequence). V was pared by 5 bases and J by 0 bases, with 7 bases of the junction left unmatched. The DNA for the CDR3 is TGTGCCAGCAGTCCGAAACTAGCGAGCTCCTACAATGAGCAGTTCTTC. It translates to CASSPKLASSYNEQFF.

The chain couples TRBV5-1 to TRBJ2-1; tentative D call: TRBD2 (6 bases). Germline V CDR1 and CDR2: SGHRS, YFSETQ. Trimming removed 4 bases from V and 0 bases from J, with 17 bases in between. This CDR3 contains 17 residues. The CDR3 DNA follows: TGCGCCAGCAGCCCCTCCGGGTTCGGGAGCTCCTACAATGAGCAGTTCTTC. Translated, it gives CASSPSGFGSSYNEQFF.

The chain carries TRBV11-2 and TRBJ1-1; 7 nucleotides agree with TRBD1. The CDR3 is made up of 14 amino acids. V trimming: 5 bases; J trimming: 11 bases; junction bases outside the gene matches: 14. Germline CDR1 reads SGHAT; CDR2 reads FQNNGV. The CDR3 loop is CASSPNIDREHAFF. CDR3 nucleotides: TGTGCCAGCAGCCCCAATATTGACAGGGAGCATGCTTTCTTT.

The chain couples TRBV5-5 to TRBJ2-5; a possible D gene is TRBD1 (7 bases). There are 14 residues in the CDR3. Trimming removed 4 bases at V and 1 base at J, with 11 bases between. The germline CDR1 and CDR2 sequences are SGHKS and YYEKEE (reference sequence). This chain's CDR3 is CASSLRDSQETQYF. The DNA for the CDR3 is TGTGCCAGCAGCCTGCGGGACAGCCAAGAGACCCAGTACTTC.

CDR3: CASSTVSNQPQHF. The DNA of the CDR3 is TGTGCCAGCAGTACGGTAAGCAATCAGCCCCAGCATTTT. The rearrangement joins TRBV6-1 to TRBJ1-5; D unclear. The CDR3 is 13 residues long. The V and J ends lost 5 bases and 1 base respectively, with 6 bases between them. CDR1 MNHNS and CDR2 SASEGT come from the germline V gene.

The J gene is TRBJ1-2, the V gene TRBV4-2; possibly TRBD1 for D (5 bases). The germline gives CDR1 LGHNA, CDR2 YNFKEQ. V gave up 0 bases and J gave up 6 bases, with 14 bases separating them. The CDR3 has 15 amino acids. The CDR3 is CASSQDLRETHGYTF. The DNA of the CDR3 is TGTGCCAGCAGCCAAGATCTCAGGGAAACCCATGGCTACACCTTC.

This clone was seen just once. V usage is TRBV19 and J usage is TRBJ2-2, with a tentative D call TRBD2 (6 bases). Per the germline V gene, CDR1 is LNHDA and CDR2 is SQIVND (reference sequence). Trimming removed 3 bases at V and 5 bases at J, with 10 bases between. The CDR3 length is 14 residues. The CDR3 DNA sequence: TGTGCCAGTAGTATGGTGGCGGGGACCGGGGAGCTGTTTTTT. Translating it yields CASSMVAGTGELFF.

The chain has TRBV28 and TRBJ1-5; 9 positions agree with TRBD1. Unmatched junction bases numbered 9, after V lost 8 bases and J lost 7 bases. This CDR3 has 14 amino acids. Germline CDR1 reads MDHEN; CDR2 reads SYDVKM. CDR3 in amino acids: CASGLDRGDQPQHF. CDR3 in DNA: TGTGCCAGCGGATTGGACAGGGGAGACCAGCCCCAGCATTTT.

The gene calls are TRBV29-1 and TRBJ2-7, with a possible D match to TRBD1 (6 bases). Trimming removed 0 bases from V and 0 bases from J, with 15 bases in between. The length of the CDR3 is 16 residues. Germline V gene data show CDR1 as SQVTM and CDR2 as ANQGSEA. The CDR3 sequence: CSVEDPLLQGSYEQYF. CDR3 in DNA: TGCAGCGTTGAAGATCCTCTACTACAGGGCTCCTACGAGCAGTACTTC.

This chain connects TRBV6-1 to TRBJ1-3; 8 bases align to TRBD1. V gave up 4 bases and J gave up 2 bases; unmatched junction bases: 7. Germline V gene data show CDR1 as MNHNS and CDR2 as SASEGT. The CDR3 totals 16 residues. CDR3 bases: TGTGCCAGCAGTGCCGGGACAGGAGGTACTGGAAACACCATATATTTT. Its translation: CASSAGTGGTGNTIYF.

CDR3 DNA sequence: TGCGCCAGCAGTAGAGCCGGGACAGATGGCAATCAGCCCCAGCATTTT. It translates to CASSRAGTDGNQPQHF. The genes are TRBV10-2 and TRBJ1-5, with 7 positions matching TRBD1. This CDR3 is built from 16 residues. Trimming cost V 5 bases and J 2 bases; bases outside gene matches: 9. CDR1 and CDR2 (germline): WSHSY, SAAADI.

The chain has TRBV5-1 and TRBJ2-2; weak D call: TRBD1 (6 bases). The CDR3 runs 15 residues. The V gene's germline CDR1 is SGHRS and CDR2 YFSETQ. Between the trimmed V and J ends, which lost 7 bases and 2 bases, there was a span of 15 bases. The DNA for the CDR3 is TGCGCCAGCTCCAGGGGCAGAAGTAACACCGGGGAGCTGTTTTTT. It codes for CASSRGRSNTGELFF.

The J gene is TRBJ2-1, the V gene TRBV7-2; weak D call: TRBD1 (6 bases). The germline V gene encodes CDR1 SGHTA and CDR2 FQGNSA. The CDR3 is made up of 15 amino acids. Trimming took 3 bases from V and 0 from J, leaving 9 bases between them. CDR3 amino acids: CASSFGQSSYNEQFF. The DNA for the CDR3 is TGTGCCAGCAGCTTTGGACAGAGCTCCTACAATGAGCAGTTCTTC.

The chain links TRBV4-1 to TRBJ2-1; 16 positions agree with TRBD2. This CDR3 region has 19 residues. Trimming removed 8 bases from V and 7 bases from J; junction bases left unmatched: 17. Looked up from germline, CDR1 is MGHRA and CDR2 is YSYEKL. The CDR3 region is CASRTGTSGRALSRNEQFF. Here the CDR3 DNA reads TGCGCCAGCCGCACCGGGACTAGCGGGAGGGCCCTCTCCAGGAATGAGCAGTTCTTC.

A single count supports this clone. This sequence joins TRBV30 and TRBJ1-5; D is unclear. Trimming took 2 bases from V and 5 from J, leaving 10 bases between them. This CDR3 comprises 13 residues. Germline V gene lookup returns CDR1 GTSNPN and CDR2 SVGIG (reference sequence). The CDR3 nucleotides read TGTGCCTGGAGTCGTGAGGGAGATCAGCCCCAGCATTTT. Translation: CAWSREGDQPQHF.